This T cell receptor (beta chain) was sequenced in a study of shared clonotypes between healthy human individuals. Using immunoSEQ multiplex PCR, the repertoire was profiled, and TCRdb retains in-frame clones only, with some absent. The data show approximately 650,000 clones, around 95% seen once. CDR1 is MNHEY and CDR2 is SMNVEV in the germline V gene (reference sequence). The CDR3 runs 13 residues. V lost 2 bases and J 3 bases, leaving 7 bases between the germline ends. CD45RO-negative cells were positively selected for CCR7, leaving out terminally differentiated effector memory CD45RA+ cells. Sequenced material: naive CD8+ T cells sorted from blood. This TCR was recovered from a young woman in good health. The V gene is TRBV27, the J gene TRBJ1-1, with D unclear. The CDR3, as DNA: TGTGCCAGCAGTTTAATAAGAGACACTGAAGCTTTCTTT. It encodes CASSLIRDTEAFF.